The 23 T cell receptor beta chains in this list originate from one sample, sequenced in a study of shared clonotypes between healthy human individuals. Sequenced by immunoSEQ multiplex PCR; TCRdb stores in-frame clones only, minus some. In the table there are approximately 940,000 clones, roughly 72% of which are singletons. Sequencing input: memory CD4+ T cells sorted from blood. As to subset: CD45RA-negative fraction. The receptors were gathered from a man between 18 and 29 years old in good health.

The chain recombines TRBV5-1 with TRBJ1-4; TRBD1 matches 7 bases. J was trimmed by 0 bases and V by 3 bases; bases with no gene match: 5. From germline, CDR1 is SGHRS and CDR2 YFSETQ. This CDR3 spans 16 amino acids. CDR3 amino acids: CASSYGQVATNEKLFF. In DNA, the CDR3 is TGCGCCAGCAGCTACGGACAGGTAGCAACTAATGAAAAACTGTTTTTT.

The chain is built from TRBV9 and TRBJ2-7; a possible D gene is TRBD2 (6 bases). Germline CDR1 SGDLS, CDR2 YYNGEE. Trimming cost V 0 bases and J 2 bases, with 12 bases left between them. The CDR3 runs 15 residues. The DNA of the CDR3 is TGTGCCAGCAGCGTAGGGCCCTCGGGAGCCTACGAGCAGTACTTC. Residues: CASSVGPSGAYEQYF.

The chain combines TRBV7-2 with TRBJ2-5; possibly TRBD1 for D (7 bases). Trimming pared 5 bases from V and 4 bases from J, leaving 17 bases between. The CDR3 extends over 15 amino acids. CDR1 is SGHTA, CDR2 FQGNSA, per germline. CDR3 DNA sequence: TGTGCCAGCAGCCCTCTCAGGGGGGTGAGAGAGACCCAGTACTTC. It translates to CASSPLRGVRETQYF. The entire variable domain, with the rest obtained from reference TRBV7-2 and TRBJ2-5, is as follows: GAGVSQSPSNKVTEKGKDVELRCDPISGHTALYWYRQSLGQGLEFLIYFQGNSAPDKSGLPSDRFSAERTGGSVSTLTIQRTQQEDSAVYLCASSPLRGVRETQYFGPGTRLLVL.

CDR3 sequence (DNA): TGTGCCAGCAGCACCCGGACATACTACGAGCAGTACTTC. Protein sequence: CASSTRTYYEQYF. The chain combines TRBV7-2 with TRBJ2-7, with D possibly being TRBD1 (5 bases). Germline V gene data show CDR1 as SGHTA and CDR2 as FQGNSA. This CDR3 spans 13 amino acids. V dropped 5 bases and J dropped 3 bases, with 11 bases sitting between them.

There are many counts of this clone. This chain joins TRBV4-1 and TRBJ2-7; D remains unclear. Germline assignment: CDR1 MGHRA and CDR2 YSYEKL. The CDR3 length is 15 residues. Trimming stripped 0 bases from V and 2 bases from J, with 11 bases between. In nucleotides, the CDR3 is TGCGCCAGCAGCCAAGATTGGGTGCCTACCTACGAGCAGTACTTC. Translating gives CASSQDWVPTYEQYF.

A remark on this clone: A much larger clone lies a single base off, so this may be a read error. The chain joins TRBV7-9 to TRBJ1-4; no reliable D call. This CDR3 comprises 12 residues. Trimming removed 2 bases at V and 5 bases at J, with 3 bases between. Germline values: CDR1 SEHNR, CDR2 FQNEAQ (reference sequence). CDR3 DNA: TGTGCCAGCAGCTTACTAAATGAAAAACTGTTTTTT. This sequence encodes CASSLLNEKLFF.

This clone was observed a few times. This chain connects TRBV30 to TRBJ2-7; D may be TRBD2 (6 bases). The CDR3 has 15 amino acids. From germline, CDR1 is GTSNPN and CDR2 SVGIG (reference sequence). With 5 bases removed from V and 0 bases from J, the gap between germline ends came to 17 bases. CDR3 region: CAWSPGLPPSYEQYF. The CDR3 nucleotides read TGTGCCTGGTCTCCGGGACTCCCCCCCTCCTACGAGCAGTACTTC.

In nucleotides, the CDR3 is TGTGCCAGCAGCGTAGAGAGCGGGGGAGGGTACGAGCAGTACTTC. Residues: CASSVESGGGYEQYF. The chain has TRBV9 and TRBJ2-7, with 8 nucleotides matching TRBD2. This CDR3 comprises 15 residues. Per the germline V gene, CDR1 is SGDLS and CDR2 is YYNGEE. V lost 0 bases, J lost 4 bases, and 6 bases stayed unmatched.

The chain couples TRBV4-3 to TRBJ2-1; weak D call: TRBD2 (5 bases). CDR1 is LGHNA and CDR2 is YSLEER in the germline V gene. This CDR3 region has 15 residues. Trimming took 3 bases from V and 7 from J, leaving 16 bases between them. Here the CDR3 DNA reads TGCGCCAGCAGCCACCTTAGCGACCAAAGGAATGAGCAGTTCTTC. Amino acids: CASSHLSDQRNEQFF.

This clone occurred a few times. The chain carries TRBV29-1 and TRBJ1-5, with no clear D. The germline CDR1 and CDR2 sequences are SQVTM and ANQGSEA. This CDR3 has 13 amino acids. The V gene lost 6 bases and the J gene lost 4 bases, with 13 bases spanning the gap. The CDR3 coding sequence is TGCAGCGTGGTCCTTCAGGTAAATCAGCCCCAGCATTTT. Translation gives CSVVLQVNQPQHF.

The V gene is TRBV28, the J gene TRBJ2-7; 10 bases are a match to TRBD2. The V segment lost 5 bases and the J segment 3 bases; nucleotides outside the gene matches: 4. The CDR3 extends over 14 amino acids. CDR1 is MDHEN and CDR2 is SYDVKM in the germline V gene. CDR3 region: CASSPWTSGYEQYF. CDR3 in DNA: TGTGCCAGCAGTCCATGGACTAGCGGCTACGAGCAGTACTTC.

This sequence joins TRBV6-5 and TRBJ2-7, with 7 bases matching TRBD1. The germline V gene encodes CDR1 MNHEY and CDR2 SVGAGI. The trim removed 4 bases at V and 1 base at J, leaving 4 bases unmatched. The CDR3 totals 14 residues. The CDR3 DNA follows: TGTGCCAGCAGTTGGTACAGGGGATCCTACGAGCAGTACTTC. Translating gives CASSWYRGSYEQYF.

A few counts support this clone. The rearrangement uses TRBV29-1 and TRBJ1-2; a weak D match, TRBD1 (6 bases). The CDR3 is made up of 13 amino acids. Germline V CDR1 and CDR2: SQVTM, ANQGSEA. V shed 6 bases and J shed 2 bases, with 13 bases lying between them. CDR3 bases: TGCAGCGTCCAACAGGGAAGGAACTATGGCTACACCTTC. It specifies CSVQQGRNYGYTF.

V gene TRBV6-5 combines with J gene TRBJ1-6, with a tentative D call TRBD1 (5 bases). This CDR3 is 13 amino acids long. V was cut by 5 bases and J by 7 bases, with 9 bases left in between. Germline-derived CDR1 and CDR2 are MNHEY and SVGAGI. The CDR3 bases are TGTGCCAGCAGTGCAGGGATCAATTCACCCCTCCACTTT. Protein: CASSAGINSPLHF.

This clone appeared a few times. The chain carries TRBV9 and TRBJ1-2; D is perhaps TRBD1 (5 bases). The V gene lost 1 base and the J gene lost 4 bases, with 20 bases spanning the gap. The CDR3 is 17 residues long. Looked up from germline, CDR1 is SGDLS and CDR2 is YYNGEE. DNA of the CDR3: TGTGCCAGCAGCGTACAGTCGAGGGACCACTACTTCTATGGCTACACCTTC. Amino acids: CASSVQSRDHYFYGYTF.

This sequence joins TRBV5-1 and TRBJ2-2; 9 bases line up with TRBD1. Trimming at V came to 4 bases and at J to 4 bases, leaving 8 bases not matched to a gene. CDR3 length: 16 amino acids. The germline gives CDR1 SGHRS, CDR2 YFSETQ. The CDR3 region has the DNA TGCGCCAGCAGCCTTGGGACAGGGAGAGGCACCGGGGAGCTGTTTTTT. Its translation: CASSLGTGRGTGELFF.

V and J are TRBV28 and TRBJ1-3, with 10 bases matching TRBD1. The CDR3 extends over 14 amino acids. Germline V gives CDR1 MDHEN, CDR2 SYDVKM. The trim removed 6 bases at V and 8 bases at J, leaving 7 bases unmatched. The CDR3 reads CASSRGTGAYTIYF. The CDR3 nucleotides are TGTGCCAGCAGCCGGGGGACAGGGGCTTACACCATATATTTT.

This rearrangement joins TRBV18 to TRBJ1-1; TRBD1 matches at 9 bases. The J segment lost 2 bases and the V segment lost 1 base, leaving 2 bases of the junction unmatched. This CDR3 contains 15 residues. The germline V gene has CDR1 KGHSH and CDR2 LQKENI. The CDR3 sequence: CASSPQTGGNTEAFF. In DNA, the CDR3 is TGTGCCAGCTCACCACAGACAGGGGGTAACACTGAAGCTTTCTTT.

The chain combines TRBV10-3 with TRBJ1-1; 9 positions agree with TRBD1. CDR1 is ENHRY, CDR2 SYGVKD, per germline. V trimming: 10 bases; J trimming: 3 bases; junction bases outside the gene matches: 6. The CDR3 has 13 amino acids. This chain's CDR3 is CATGQGVDTEAFF. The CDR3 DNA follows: TGTGCCACGGGACAGGGCGTTGACACTGAAGCTTTCTTT.

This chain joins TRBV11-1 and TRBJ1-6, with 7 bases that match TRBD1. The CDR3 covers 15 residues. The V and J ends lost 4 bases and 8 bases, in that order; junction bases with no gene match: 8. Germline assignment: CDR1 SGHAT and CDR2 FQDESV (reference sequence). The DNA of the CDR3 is TGTGCCAGCAGCTCGCCTCGACAGGGAGATTCACCCCTCCACTTT. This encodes CASSSPRQGDSPLHF.

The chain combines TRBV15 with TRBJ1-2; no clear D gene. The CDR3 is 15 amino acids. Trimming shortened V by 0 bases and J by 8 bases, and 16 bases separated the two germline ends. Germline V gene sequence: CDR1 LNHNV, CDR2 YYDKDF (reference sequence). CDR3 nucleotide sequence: TGTGCCACCAGCAGAGATTATCTTTCCGGGTACGGCTACACCTTC. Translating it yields CATSRDYLSGYGYTF.

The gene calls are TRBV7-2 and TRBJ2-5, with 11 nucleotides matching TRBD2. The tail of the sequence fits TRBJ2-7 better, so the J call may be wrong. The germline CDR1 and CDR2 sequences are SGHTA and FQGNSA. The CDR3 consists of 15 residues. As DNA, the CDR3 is TGTGCCAGCAGCACTGGGACTAGCGGCTCCTACGAGCAGTACTTC. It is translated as CASSTGTSGSYEQYF.

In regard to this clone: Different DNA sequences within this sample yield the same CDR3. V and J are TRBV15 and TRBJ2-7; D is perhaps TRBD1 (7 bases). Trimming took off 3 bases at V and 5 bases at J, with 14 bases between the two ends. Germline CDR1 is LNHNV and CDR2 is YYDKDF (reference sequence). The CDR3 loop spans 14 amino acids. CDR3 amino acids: CATSRGGTGDEQYF. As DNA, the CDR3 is TGTGCCACCAGCAGGGGGGGTACAGGGGACGAGCAGTACTTC.